These 26 T cell receptor beta chains were all obtained from the same sample, sequenced in a study of T cell changes during pregnancy in multiple sclerosis. The table came from immunoSEQ multiplex PCR; TCRdb's copy has only in-frame clones and leaves some out. The sample holds approximately 43,000 clones; around 90% are singletons and the top ten take approximately 11%. The sample consisted of CD8+ T cells from peripheral blood mononuclear cells, taken in the first trimester of pregnancy. Receptor source: a female donor with multiple sclerosis, enrolled in a pregnancy study.

The V gene is TRBV2, the J gene TRBJ2-1; 9 bases match TRBD2. Looked up from germline, CDR1 is SNHLY and CDR2 is FYNNEI. The CDR3 loop spans 19 amino acids. Unmatched junction bases numbered 18, after V lost 2 bases and J lost 7 bases. CDR3 DNA sequence: TGTGCCAGCAGTGAAAGTTTGGGACTAGCCTTTATGGATCAGAATGAGCAGTTCTTC. Translated, it gives CASSESLGLAFMDQNEQFF.

The chain links TRBV6-5 to TRBJ2-3; D perhaps matches TRBD1 (5 bases). Trimming shortened V by 4 bases and J by 0 bases, and 14 bases separated the two germline ends. The CDR3 is made up of 16 amino acids. Germline CDR1 MNHEY, CDR2 SVGAGI. CDR3 nucleotide sequence: TGTGCCAGCAGTTGGGGTGGGGCAAGGAGCACAGATACGCAGTATTTT. This encodes CASSWGGARSTDTQYF.

The chain recombines TRBV9 with TRBJ2-2, with 10 nucleotides matching TRBD2. The CDR3 covers 17 residues. In germline, CDR1 is SGDLS, CDR2 YYNGEE. V was pared by 0 bases and J by 3 bases, with 5 bases of the junction left unmatched. The CDR3 protein is CASSVDVLAGDTGELFF. In nucleotides, the CDR3 is TGTGCCAGCAGCGTAGACGTTCTAGCGGGAGACACCGGGGAGCTGTTTTTT.

This chain links TRBV9 with TRBJ2-3; a possible D gene is TRBD2 (6 bases). Trimming took 4 bases from V and 4 from J, leaving 10 bases between them. This CDR3 is built from 13 residues. Germline V CDR1 and CDR2: SGDLS, YYNGEE. CDR3: CASSPGTADTQYF. CDR3 DNA: TGTGCCAGCAGCCCCGGGACTGCAGATACGCAGTATTTT.

This chain uses TRBV4-3 with TRBJ1-4; no firm D call. The V gene lost 0 bases and the J gene lost 0 bases, with 5 bases spanning the gap. The CDR3 consists of 15 residues. Germline-derived CDR1 and CDR2 are LGHNA and YSLEER. The CDR3 DNA reads TGCGCCAGCAGCCAAGATTTCGCAACTAATGAAAAACTGTTTTTT. Its protein is CASSQDFATNEKLFF.

The chain combines TRBV21-1 with TRBJ2-2; the table's D call, TRBD1, has no DNA check behind it. TRBV21-1 is reported as a pseudogene. The CDR3 has 15 residues. The CDR3 region is CASRSGTGDTGELFF. The CDR3 DNA sequence: TGTGCCAGCAGGTCTGGGACAGGGGACACCGGGGAGCTGTTTTTT.

This chain connects TRBV4-3 to TRBJ2-2, with 8 bases matching TRBD2. With V trimmed by 4 bases and J by 3 bases, 7 bases remained unmatched. CDR1 and CDR2 from the germline V gene are LGHNA and YSLEER. CDR3 length equals 16 residues. CDR3 residues: CASSPGVSGDTGELFF. The CDR3 nucleotides read TGCGCCAGCAGCCCAGGGGTTAGCGGGGACACCGGGGAGCTGTTTTTT.

The genes are TRBV19 and TRBJ2-7; the match to TRBD1 covers 8 bases. This CDR3 spans 14 amino acids. V trimming: 5 bases; J trimming: 2 bases; junction bases outside the gene matches: 5. Germline loops: CDR1 LNHDA, CDR2 SQIVND (reference sequence). CDR3 in amino acids: CASSPGTGAYEQYF. For the CDR3, the DNA is TGTGCCAGTAGTCCTGGGACAGGAGCCTACGAGCAGTACTTC.

The chain uses TRBV19 and TRBJ2-7; 8 nucleotides align to TRBD1. The length of the CDR3 is 15 residues. Germline V gives CDR1 LNHDA, CDR2 SQIVND (reference sequence). J gave up 0 bases and V 9 bases, and 10 bases lay outside the gene matches. In DNA form, the CDR3 reads TGTGCCAGGACTTGCCGGGACAGGAGCTCCTACGAGCAGTACTTC. It specifies CARTCRDRSSYEQYF.

This clone was picked up one time. The chain uses TRBV25-1 and TRBJ1-3, with D tentatively TRBD1 (6 bases). Trimming shortened V by 5 bases and J by 0 bases, and 8 bases separated the two germline ends. Germline loops: CDR1 MGHDK, CDR2 SYGVNS. The CDR3 extends over 14 amino acids. The CDR3 DNA is TGTGCCAGCAGTCCCAGGGGCTCTGGAAACACCATATATTTT. It is translated as CASSPRGSGNTIYF. Full variable domain (missing parts from reference TRBV25-1 and TRBJ1-3): EADIYQTPRYLVIGTGKKITLECSQTMGHDKMYWYQQDPGMELHLIHYSYGVNSTEKGDLSSESTVSRIRTEHFPLTLESARPSHTSQYLCASSPRGSGNTIYFGEGSWLTVV.

The J gene is TRBJ2-5, the V gene TRBV18; D is unresolved. Trimming took 0 bases from V and 3 from J, leaving 8 bases between them. Germline V gene sequence: CDR1 KGHSH, CDR2 LQKENI. The length of the CDR3 is 14 residues. The CDR3 reads CASSPPGAEETQYF. CDR3 DNA sequence: TGTGCCAGCTCACCACCGGGTGCGGAAGAGACCCAGTACTTC.

The chain uses TRBV11-3 and TRBJ1-1; 7 bases map to TRBD1. Germline loops: CDR1 SGHNT, CDR2 YENEEA. The junction had 4 bases not matched to a gene; V was cut back by 1 base and J by 2 bases. The CDR3 spans 15 residues. The CDR3 here is CASSLGTGANTEAFF. CDR3 in DNA: TGTGCCAGCAGCTTAGGGACAGGAGCTAACACTGAAGCTTTCTTT.

This clone was counted a single time. J is TRBJ1-2 and V is TRBV7-9; 7 bases fit TRBD1. V shed 0 bases and J 4 bases; nucleotides not matched to a gene: 5. Germline values: CDR1 SEHNR, CDR2 FQNEAQ (reference sequence). The CDR3 sequence is 15 residues long. The CDR3 coding sequence is TGTGCCAGCAGCTTAGCAGGGGGCACCCTCTATGGCTACACCTTC. It translates to CASSLAGGTLYGYTF.

V gene TRBV7-6 combines with J gene TRBJ2-1; D perhaps matches TRBD2 (7 bases). The CDR3 consists of 14 residues. The V end lost 5 bases, the J end lost 9 bases, and 17 bases lay between the germline ends. Germline V gene lookup returns CDR1 SGHVS and CDR2 FNYEAQ. The CDR3 DNA follows: TGTGCCAGCAGCGCCGGACTAGGGGGAAGTGAGCAGTTCTTC. This translates into CASSAGLGGSEQFF.

This clone was recorded a few times. The rearrangement joins TRBV7-9 to TRBJ1-5; D possibly corresponds to TRBD1 (6 bases). V was cut by 6 bases and J by 0 bases, with 18 bases left in between. The CDR3 is made up of 17 amino acids. In germline, CDR1 is SEHNR, CDR2 FQNEAQ (reference sequence). The CDR3 sequence: CASSLGQLPYSNQPQHF. For the CDR3, the DNA is TGTGCCAGCAGTTTGGGACAATTGCCCTATAGCAATCAGCCCCAGCATTTT.

The rearrangement joins TRBV9 to TRBJ2-2; 9 bases are a match to TRBD1. Looked up from germline, CDR1 is SGDLS and CDR2 is YYNGEE. Unmatched junction bases numbered 14, after V lost 4 bases and J lost 7 bases. The CDR3 sequence is 17 residues long. The CDR3 reads CASSYRTGQGPDGELFF. The CDR3 DNA reads as TGTGCCAGCAGCTACAGGACGGGACAGGGACCCGACGGGGAGCTGTTTTTT.

The sample holds one count of this clone. V is TRBV15 and J is TRBJ2-3, with D maybe TRBD2 (6 bases). Trimming shortened V by 3 bases and J by 1 base, and 11 bases separated the two germline ends. This CDR3 has 15 residues. Germline CDR1 LNHNV, CDR2 YYDKDF (reference sequence). Here the CDR3 reads CATSSRGGGTDTQYF. CDR3 DNA: TGTGCCACCAGCAGTCGCGGCGGGGGCACAGATACGCAGTATTTT. Using reference TRBV15 and TRBJ2-3 for the parts outside the CDR3, the full variable domain is DAMVIQNPRYQVTQFGKPVTLSCSQTLNHNVMYWYQQKSSQAPKLLFHYYDKDFNNEADTPDNFQSRRPNTSFCFLDIRSPGLGDTAMYLCATSSRGGGTDTQYFGPGTRLTVL.

V gene TRBV7-9 combines with J gene TRBJ1-2, with D unclear. The CDR3 runs to 12 residues. Germline V lookup: CDR1 SEHNR, CDR2 FQNEAQ (reference sequence). Trimming removed 4 bases at V and 8 bases at J, with 11 bases between. For the CDR3, the DNA is TGTGCCAGCAGCTACCTGATGGAGGGCTACACCTTC. Amino acid sequence: CASSYLMEGYTF.

This chain uses TRBV7-9 with TRBJ2-3; D is possibly TRBD2 (5 bases). V lost 3 bases and J lost 5, with 15 bases in between. CDR3 length: 15 residues. CDR1 and CDR2 from the germline V gene are SEHNR and FQNEAQ (reference sequence). Written as DNA, the CDR3 is TGTGCCAGCAGCTTTGCGGGCCTCTCCGGAGATACGCAGTATTTT. Amino acids: CASSFAGLSGDTQYF.

V is TRBV9 and J is TRBJ1-2; maybe TRBD1 (6 bases). The CDR3 loop spans 14 amino acids. Trimming cost V 4 bases and J 4 bases, with 14 bases left between them. Germline CDR1 and CDR2: SGDLS and YYNGEE. In DNA form, the CDR3 reads TGTGCCAGCAGCATTACAGGGAAGAGCTATGGCTACACCTTC. Translating it yields CASSITGKSYGYTF.

The CDR3 DNA follows: TGCGCCAGCAGCCAAGATCGGACAGGGGGCTTTAATCAGCCCCAGCATTTT. This codes for CASSQDRTGGFNQPQHF. The V gene is TRBV4-3, the J gene TRBJ1-5, with TRBD1 matching 11 bases. The V segment lost 0 bases and the J segment 4 bases; nucleotides outside the gene matches: 5. The CDR3 spans 17 residues. The germline V gene encodes CDR1 LGHNA and CDR2 YSLEER.

The rearrangement joins TRBV9 to TRBJ2-3, with 7 bases aligning to TRBD1. V was clipped by 4 bases and J by 1 base; unmatched bases: 12. Per the germline V gene, CDR1 is SGDLS and CDR2 is YYNGEE. The CDR3 spans 17 residues. The CDR3 sequence is CASSPRPTGRGTDTQYF. CDR3 bases: TGTGCCAGCAGCCCCCGCCCGACAGGGCGAGGCACAGATACGCAGTATTTT.

J is TRBJ1-1 and V is TRBV4-1; D ambiguous. The germline V gene has CDR1 MGHRA and CDR2 YSYEKL. Trimming took off 4 bases at V and 1 base at J, with 16 bases between the two ends. There are 16 residues in the CDR3. CDR3 bases: TGCGCCAGCAGCCGCCTTGGCCAGGCGGGGAACACTGAAGCTTTCTTT. It encodes CASSRLGQAGNTEAFF.

This clone rates as medium-sized. The CDR3 is CASSQGEVSGANVLTF. In DNA, the CDR3 is TGCGCCAGCAGCCAAGGGGAGGTCTCTGGGGCCAACGTCCTGACTTTC. V is TRBV4-3 and J is TRBJ2-6, with D possibly TRBD2 on 6 matching bases. The CDR3 has 16 residues. The V end was cut by 1 base, the J end by 0 bases, with 7 bases between. The germline V gene has CDR1 LGHNA and CDR2 YSLEER.

The genes are TRBV11-2 and TRBJ2-3; TRBD2 matches 10 bases. The CDR3 is 14 amino acids. V lost 4 bases and J lost 8; bases outside the gene matches: 6. In germline, CDR1 is SGHAT, CDR2 FQNNGV. The CDR3 nucleotides read TGTGCCAGCAGCTCAGAGCGGGAGGGCCTTACGCAGTATTTT. Protein: CASSSEREGLTQYF.

The rearrangement joins TRBV7-2 to TRBJ2-7; 8 bases are a match to TRBD2. CDR1 and CDR2 (germline): SGHTA, FQGNSA. The CDR3 is made up of 15 amino acids. The junction had 4 bases not matched to a gene; V was cut back by 3 bases and J by 0 bases. The CDR3 coding sequence is TGTGCCAGCAGCTTTGGACGGGGGGGCTCCTACGAGCAGTACTTC. As protein: CASSFGRGGSYEQYF. The full variable domain, completed using reference TRBV7-2 and TRBJ2-7, is GAGVSQSPSNKVTEKGKDVELRCDPISGHTALYWYRQSLGQGLEFLIYFQGNSAPDKSGLPSDRFSAERTGGSVSTLTIQRTQQEDSAVYLCASSFGRGGSYEQYFGPGTRLTVT.